This is a list of T cell receptor beta chains from one sample in a study of T cells expressing NK-cell markers. TCRdb reprocessed the 5' RACE reads and reports one entry per CDR3 protein, with no DNA. The sample data list under 600,000 distinct CDR3 sequences. Sequencing was performed on blood T cells: a sorted CD56 or NKG2C T cell subset, CD4+ or CD8+ T cells, or bulk PBMC T cells (not recorded which). The receptors shown here come from a woman aged 50 to 65 in good health. CDR3s include the opening cysteine and the closing phenylalanine or tryptophan.

cdr3_aa,j_call,v_call
CASSLSYSYEQYF,TRBJ2-7,TRBV5-1
CASSLGGSVTAEAFF,TRBJ1-1,TRBV11-1
CASSLAGEAKNIQYF,TRBJ2-4,TRBV12-3/TRBV12-4
CASSEAGGKINTGELFF,TRBJ2-2,TRBV6-1
CASRGGGRETQYF,TRBJ2-5,TRBV6-2/TRBV6-3
CATSDARPVDEQFF,TRBJ2-1,TRBV24-1
CASSLKAGFWRDTDTQYF,TRBJ2-3,TRBV7-9
CSARSGTGMYEQYF,TRBJ2-7,TRBV29-1
CSARDSYNEQFF,TRBJ2-1,TRBV20-1
CASSSTRGATNTGELFF,TRBJ2-2,TRBV6-6
CSARGWGGSYEQYF,TRBJ2-7,TRBV20-1